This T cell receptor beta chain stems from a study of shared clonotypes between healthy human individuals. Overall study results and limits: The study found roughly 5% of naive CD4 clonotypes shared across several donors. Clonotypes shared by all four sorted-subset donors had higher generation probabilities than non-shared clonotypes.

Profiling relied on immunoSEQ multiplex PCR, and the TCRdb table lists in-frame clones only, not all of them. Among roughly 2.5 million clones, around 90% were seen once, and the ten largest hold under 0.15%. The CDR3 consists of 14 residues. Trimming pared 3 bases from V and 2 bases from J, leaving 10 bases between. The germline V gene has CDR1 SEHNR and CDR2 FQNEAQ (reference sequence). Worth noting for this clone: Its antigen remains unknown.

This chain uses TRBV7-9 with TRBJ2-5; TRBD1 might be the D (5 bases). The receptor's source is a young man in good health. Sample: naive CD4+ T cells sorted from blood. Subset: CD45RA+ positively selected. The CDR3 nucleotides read TGTGCCAGCAGCTTTAATACAGGACAAGAGACCCAGTACTTC. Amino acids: CASSFNTGQETQYF.